This TCR beta chain was captured in a study of blood T cell repertoires in COVID-19. Study-level information: PBMCs, B-cell-depleted T cells, or T cells were the source of the cDNA or gDNA that made up the material.

Original data processing: Researchers report that nucleated cell counts were estimated from reference gene primer amplification. Produced via immunoSEQ multiplex PCR; TCRdb's table is partial and in-frame only. That table furnishes V, J and clone size, whereas the DNA furnished D and trimming. The sample includes around 100,000 clones, over 80% of them seen just once. The junction had 16 bases not matched to a gene; V was cut back by 1 base and J by 6 bases. Per germline, CDR1 LGHDT and CDR2 YNNKEL (reference sequence). The CDR3 has 20 residues. The source material was peripheral blood. The V gene is TRBV3-1 (or the pseudogene TRBV3-2), the J gene TRBJ2-7; 15 bases are shared with TRBD2. This TCR was recovered from a man aged 50-59 years with active or convalescent COVID-19. The CDR3 DNA is TGTGCCAGCAGCCAAGTTGCGGGCATCGGGACTAGCGGGAGGCCAGGCGAGCAGTACTTC. Protein product: CASSQVAGIGTSGRPGEQYF.